One sample yielded the 3 T cell receptor beta chains listed below, sequenced in a study of cytomegalovirus exposure and HLA in healthy donors (TCRdb year 2017). Receptors were amplified or captured by the immunoSEQ multiplex PCR assay. The multiplex PCR relied on a mix of 60 forward primers for TCR Vbeta segments and 13 reverse primers for TCR Jbeta segments. TCRdb took this table from immuneACCESS and kept in-frame rearrangements with V and J called. Such tables lack part of the clones; where checked against another copy, unresolved V genes explain under half of the gap, and the rest is unexplained. In this sample the table shows 180,000 or so clones, roughly 9.5% of which occur a single time. Over 1% of the sample comes from the top ten. Sequencing was performed on PBMCs. The receptors shown here come from a woman aged 30 to 39 in good health and CMV-seropositive.

The V and J genes are TRBV7-2 and TRBJ2-1; TRBD2 aligns across 14 bases. The CDR3 runs 16 residues. In germline, CDR1 is SGHTA, CDR2 FQGNSA. The V segment lost 0 bases and the J segment 10 bases; nucleotides outside the gene matches: 5. CDR3 in amino acids: CASSLAGTSGSVEQFF. CDR3 bases: TGTGCCAGCAGCTTAGCAGGGACTAGCGGGAGTGTAGAGCAGTTCTTC.

The chain combines TRBV5-1 with TRBJ1-2; D might be TRBD1 (5 bases). CDR3 length equals 19 residues. The germline V gene has CDR1 SGHRS and CDR2 YFSETQ. Trimming took 3 bases from V and 1 from J, leaving 25 bases between them. Written as DNA, the CDR3 is TGCGCCAGCAGCTCAACCACTGCGGCGCGACAGCCACTTAACTATGGCTACACCTTC. Its translation: CASSSTTAARQPLNYGYTF.

The J gene is TRBJ1-1, the V gene TRBV7-9, with TRBD1 as a possible D gene (6 bases). The V end was cut by 0 bases, the J end by 7 bases, with 9 bases between. CDR3 length equals 13 residues. The germline gives CDR1 SEHNR, CDR2 FQNEAQ (reference sequence). The CDR3 sequence: CASSLASTGEAFF. In DNA, the CDR3 is TGTGCCAGCAGCTTAGCTTCGACAGGTGAAGCTTTCTTT.